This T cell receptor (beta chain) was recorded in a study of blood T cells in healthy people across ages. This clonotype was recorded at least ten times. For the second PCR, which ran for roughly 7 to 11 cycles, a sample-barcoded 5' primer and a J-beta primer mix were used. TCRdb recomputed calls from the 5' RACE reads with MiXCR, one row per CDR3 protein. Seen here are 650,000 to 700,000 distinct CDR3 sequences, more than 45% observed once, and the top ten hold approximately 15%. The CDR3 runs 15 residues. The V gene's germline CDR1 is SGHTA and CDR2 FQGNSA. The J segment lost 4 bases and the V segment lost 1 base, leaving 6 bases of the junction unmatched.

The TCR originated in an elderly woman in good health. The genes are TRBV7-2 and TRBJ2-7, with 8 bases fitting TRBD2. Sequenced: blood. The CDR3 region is CASSLDNSGTYEQYF. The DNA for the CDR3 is TGTGCCAGCAGCTTAGATAATAGCGGGACTTACGAGCAGTACTTC.